These 10 T cell receptor beta chains share one sample of origin, sequenced in a study of cytomegalovirus exposure and HLA in healthy donors. Primers: 60 Vbeta forward and 13 Jbeta reverse. The assay was immunoSEQ multiplex PCR, and TCRdb's table has in-frame clones only and misses some. This table has some 170,000 clones, 80% appearing once. What was sequenced was PBMCs. Source of these receptors: a man aged 25-45 years in good health and CMV-seronegative.

CDR3 in amino acids: CASSLGDSPNTEAFF. The CDR3 nucleotides read TGCGCCAGCAGCTTAGGGGACAGCCCGAACACTGAAGCTTTCTTT. The rearrangement uses TRBV5-1 and TRBJ1-1; 7 nucleotides align to TRBD1. CDR3 length: 15 amino acids. Germline V gene sequence: CDR1 SGHRS, CDR2 YFSETQ. V was pared by 2 bases and J by 1 base, with 5 bases of the junction left unmatched.

The CDR3 loop reads CASSYRGLGYEQYF. The CDR3 bases are TGTGCCAGCAGTTATAGGGGTCTTGGTTACGAGCAGTACTTC. The chain is built from TRBV6-1 and TRBJ2-7; weak D call: TRBD1 (5 bases). CDR1 and CDR2 (germline): MNHNS, SASEGT. The CDR3 has 14 amino acids. Deletions cut 5 bases from V and 4 bases from J, with 15 bases between.

The chain is built from TRBV5-6 and TRBJ1-5, with unresolved D. V lost 3 bases and J 7 bases, leaving 11 bases between the germline ends. CDR1 and CDR2 from the germline V gene are SGHDT and YYEEEE. The length of the CDR3 is 13 residues. CDR3 residues: CASSSGVGQPQHF. As DNA, the CDR3 is TGTGCCAGCAGCTCCGGGGTTGGCCAGCCCCAGCATTTT.

V is TRBV19 and J is TRBJ1-5; TRBD1 might be the D (5 bases). V was pared by 4 bases and J by 5 bases, with 12 bases between. CDR3 length: 14 residues. CDR1 and CDR2 (germline): LNHDA, SQIVND (reference sequence). For the CDR3, the DNA is TGTGCCAGTAGTAACCAGGGAGGTCATCAGCCCCAGCATTTT. It codes for CASSNQGGHQPQHF.

This chain uses TRBV7-9 with TRBJ1-4; D is undetermined. Germline loops: CDR1 SEHNR, CDR2 FQNEAQ (reference sequence). CDR3 length: 16 residues. Trimming removed 3 bases at V and 4 bases at J, with 15 bases between. In nucleotides, the CDR3 is TGTGCCAGCAGCTTTGGGCAGATGATTATTAATGAAAAACTGTTTTTT. It specifies CASSFGQMIINEKLFF.

A single count supports this clone. The gene calls are TRBV5-1 and TRBJ2-1; a possible D gene is TRBD2 (6 bases). The germline V gene has CDR1 SGHRS and CDR2 YFSETQ. Trimming removed 7 bases at V and 4 bases at J, with 15 bases between. This CDR3 has 14 amino acids. CDR3 residues: CASVPGGGYNEQFF. CDR3 sequence (DNA): TGCGCCAGCGTGCCCGGGGGAGGATACAATGAGCAGTTCTTC.

V and J are TRBV7-3 and TRBJ1-1, with D unclear. CDR1 and CDR2 from the germline V gene are SGHTA and FQGTGA. The V and J ends lost 3 bases and 4 bases respectively, with 9 bases between them. The CDR3 is 13 residues long. The CDR3 protein is CASSFDWSTEAFF. The CDR3 DNA reads TGTGCCAGCAGCTTTGACTGGAGCACTGAAGCTTTCTTT.

This chain joins TRBV9 and TRBJ2-3, with TRBD1 identical over 7 bases. Unmatched junction bases numbered 2, after V lost 1 base and J lost 0 bases. CDR3 length: 15 amino acids. Germline assignment: CDR1 SGDLS and CDR2 YYNGEE. This chain's CDR3 is CASSVRDRSTDTQYF. CDR3 DNA: TGTGCCAGCAGCGTAAGGGACAGAAGCACAGATACGCAGTATTTT.

V usage is TRBV9 and J usage is TRBJ1-2, with a weak D call TRBD1 (6 bases). V was pared by 1 base and J by 5 bases, with 9 bases between. Germline V lookup: CDR1 SGDLS, CDR2 YYNGEE. This CDR3 comprises 13 residues. The CDR3: CASSVTGSYGYTF. The CDR3 DNA follows: TGTGCCAGCAGCGTAACAGGGAGTTATGGCTACACCTTC.

This chain connects TRBV6-1 to TRBJ2-5, with D maybe TRBD2 (7 bases). The germline gives CDR1 MNHNS, CDR2 SASEGT. This CDR3 comprises 12 residues. V was clipped by 11 bases and J by 4 bases, with 14 bases between them. CDR3: CAGGRGGETQYF. The CDR3 coding sequence is TGTGCCGGGGGGCGCGGGGGAGAGACCCAGTACTTC.